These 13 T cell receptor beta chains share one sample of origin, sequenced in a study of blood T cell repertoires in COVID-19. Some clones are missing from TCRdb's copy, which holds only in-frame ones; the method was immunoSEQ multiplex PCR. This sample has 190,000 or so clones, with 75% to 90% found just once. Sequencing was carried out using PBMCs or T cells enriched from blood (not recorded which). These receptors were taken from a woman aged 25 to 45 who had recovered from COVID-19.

CDR3 in amino acids: CASSLSSSNQPQHF. The CDR3 DNA reads as TGTGCCAGCAGCTTATCCTCTAGCAATCAGCCCCAGCATTTT. This rearrangement joins TRBV7-9 to TRBJ1-5, with D unclear. Trimming stripped 2 bases from V and 0 bases from J, with 5 bases between. The germline gives CDR1 SEHNR, CDR2 FQNEAQ (reference sequence). This CDR3 has 14 amino acids.

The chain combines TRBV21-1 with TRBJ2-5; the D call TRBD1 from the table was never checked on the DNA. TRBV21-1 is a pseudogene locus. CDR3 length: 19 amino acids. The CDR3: CASSKATFTRDRGPETQYF. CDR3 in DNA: TGTGCCAGCAGCAAAGCTACCTTCACCCGGGACAGGGGTCCAGAGACCCAGTACTTC.

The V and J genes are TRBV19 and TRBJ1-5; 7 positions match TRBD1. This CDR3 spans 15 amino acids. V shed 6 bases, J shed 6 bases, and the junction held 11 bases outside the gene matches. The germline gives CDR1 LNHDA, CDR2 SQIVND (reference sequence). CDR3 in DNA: TGTGCCAGTAGGCCGCAGGGGGAGTTCAGTCAGCCCCAGCATTTT. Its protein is CASRPQGEFSQPQHF.

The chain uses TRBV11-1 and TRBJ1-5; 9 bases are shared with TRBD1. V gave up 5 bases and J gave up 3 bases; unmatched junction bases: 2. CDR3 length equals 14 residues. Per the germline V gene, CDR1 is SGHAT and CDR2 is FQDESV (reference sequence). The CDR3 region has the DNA TGTGCCAGCAGCGGACAGGGGATCAATCAGCCCCAGCATTTT. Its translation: CASSGQGINQPQHF.

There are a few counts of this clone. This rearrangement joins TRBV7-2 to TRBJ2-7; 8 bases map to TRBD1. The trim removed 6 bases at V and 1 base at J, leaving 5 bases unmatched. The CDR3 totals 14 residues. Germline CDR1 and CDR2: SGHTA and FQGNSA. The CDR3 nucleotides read TGTGCCAGCAGTTCACGGACAGGGTCCTACGAGCAGTACTTC. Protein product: CASSSRTGSYEQYF.

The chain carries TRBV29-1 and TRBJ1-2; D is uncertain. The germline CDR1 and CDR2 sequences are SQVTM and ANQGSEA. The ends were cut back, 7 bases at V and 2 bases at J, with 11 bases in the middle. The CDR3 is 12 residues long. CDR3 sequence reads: CSGHVMNYGYTF. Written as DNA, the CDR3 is TGCAGCGGACATGTGATGAACTATGGCTACACCTTC.

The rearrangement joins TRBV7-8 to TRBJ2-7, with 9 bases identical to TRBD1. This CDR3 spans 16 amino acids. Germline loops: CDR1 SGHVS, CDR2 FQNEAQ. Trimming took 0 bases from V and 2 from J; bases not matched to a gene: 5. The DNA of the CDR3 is TGTGCCAGCAGCTTAGCGGGACAGGGAATTCCCTACGAGCAGTACTTC. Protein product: CASSLAGQGIPYEQYF.

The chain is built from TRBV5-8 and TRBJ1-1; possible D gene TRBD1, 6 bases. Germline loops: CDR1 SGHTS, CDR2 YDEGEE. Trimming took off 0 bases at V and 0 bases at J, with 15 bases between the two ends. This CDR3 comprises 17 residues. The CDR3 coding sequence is TGTGCCAGCAGCTTGGTGGGTTACAGGGTGGTGAACACTGAAGCTTTCTTT. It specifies CASSLVGYRVVNTEAFF.

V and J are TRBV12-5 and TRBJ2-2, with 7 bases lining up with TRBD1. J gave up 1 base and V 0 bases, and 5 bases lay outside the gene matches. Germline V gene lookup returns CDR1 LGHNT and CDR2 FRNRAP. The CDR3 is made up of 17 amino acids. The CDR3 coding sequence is TGTGCTAGTGGTTTGGTACTTACAGGGGAGAACACCGGGGAGCTGTTTTTT. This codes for CASGLVLTGENTGELFF.

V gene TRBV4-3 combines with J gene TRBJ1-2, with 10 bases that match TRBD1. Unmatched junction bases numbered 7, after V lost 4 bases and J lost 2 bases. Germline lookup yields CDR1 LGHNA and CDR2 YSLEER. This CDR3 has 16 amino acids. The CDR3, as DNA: TGCGCCAGCAGCCGGGGACAGGGGACCACCAACTATGGCTACACCTTC. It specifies CASSRGQGTTNYGYTF.

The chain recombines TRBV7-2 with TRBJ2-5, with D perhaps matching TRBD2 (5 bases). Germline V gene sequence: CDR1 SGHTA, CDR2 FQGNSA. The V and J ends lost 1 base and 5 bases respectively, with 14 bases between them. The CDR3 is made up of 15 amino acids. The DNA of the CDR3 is TGTGCCAGCAGCTTAGTTTTACTGAGGAGGGAGACCCAGTACTTC. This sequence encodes CASSLVLLRRETQYF.

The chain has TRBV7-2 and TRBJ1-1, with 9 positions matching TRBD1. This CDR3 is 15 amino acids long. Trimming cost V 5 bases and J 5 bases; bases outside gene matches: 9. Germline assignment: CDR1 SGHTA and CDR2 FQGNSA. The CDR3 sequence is CASSPWTGEGTEAFF. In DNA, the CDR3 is TGTGCCAGCAGCCCGTGGACAGGGGAGGGGACTGAAGCTTTCTTT.

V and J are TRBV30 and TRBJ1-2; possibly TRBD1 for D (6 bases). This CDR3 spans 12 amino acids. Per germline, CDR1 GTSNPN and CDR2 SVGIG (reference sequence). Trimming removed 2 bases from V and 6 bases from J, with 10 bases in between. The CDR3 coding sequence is TGTGCCTGGAGTCCACAGGGCAATGGCTACACCTTC. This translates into CAWSPQGNGYTF.